This entry lists 32 T cell receptor beta chains sequenced from one sample in a study of cytomegalovirus exposure and HLA in healthy donors. The method was immunoSEQ multiplex PCR; TCRdb's version includes in-frame clones alone and lacks a portion of them. The table includes about 160,000 clones, roughly nine tenths detected once. What was sequenced was PBMCs. The receptors stem from a woman between 18 and 29 years old in good health and CMV-seropositive.

V is TRBV5-4 and J is TRBJ1-1, with 8 bases lining up with TRBD1. Germline V lookup: CDR1 SGHNT, CDR2 YYREEE (reference sequence). This CDR3 has 15 amino acids. V shed 0 bases, J shed 5 bases, and the junction held 6 bases outside the gene matches. The CDR3 protein is CASSLGGQGGTEAFF. CDR3 nucleotides: TGTGCCAGCAGCTTGGGAGGACAGGGTGGAACTGAAGCTTTCTTT. The full variable domain, its missing parts supplied by reference TRBV5-4 and TRBJ1-1, is ETGVTQSPTHLIKTRGQQVTLRCSSQSGHNTVSWYQQALGQGPQFIFQYYREEENGRGNFPPRFSGLQFPNYSSELNVNALELDDSALYLCASSLGGQGGTEAFFGQGTRLTVV.

The chain carries TRBV5-6 and TRBJ1-3, with 9 bases that match TRBD1. Looked up from germline, CDR1 is SGHDT and CDR2 is YYEEEE. V lost 4 bases and J lost 2; bases outside the gene matches: 1. CDR3 length: 14 residues. The CDR3 spells CASSRDRAGNTIYF. The CDR3 region has the DNA TGTGCCAGCAGCCGGGACAGGGCTGGAAACACCATATATTTT.

This chain joins TRBV28 and TRBJ1-5; 7 bases agree with TRBD1. V trimming: 5 bases; J trimming: 4 bases; junction bases outside the gene matches: 8. The germline CDR1 and CDR2 sequences are MDHEN and SYDVKM. This CDR3 has 15 amino acids. CDR3 nucleotides: TGTGCCAGCAGTCTAAAGGACAGGAGGAATCAGCCCCAGCATTTT. Its protein is CASSLKDRRNQPQHF.

CDR3 DNA sequence: TGTGCCAGCAGTGAAACTAGCGGGAGTATAAATGAGCAGTTCTTC. Residues: CASSETSGSINEQFF. The rearrangement uses TRBV6-4 and TRBJ2-1, with 11 nucleotides matching TRBD2. This CDR3 is 15 amino acids long. CDR1 MRHNA and CDR2 SNTAGT come from the germline V gene. V was clipped by 3 bases and J by 7 bases; unmatched bases: 5.

The rearrangement uses TRBV4-1 and TRBJ1-1, with 7 bases fitting TRBD1. V was clipped by 1 base and J by 6 bases; unmatched bases: 8. CDR3 length: 15 residues. CDR1 and CDR2 from the germline V gene are MGHRA and YSYEKL. The CDR3 loop is CASSQVGSRGAEAFF. In DNA, the CDR3 is TGCGCCAGCAGCCAAGTCGGGTCCAGGGGGGCTGAAGCTTTCTTT.

This clone was recorded once. V usage is TRBV19 and J usage is TRBJ1-1; TRBD1 matches at 9 bases. The V gene's germline CDR1 is LNHDA and CDR2 SQIVND (reference sequence). This CDR3 is built from 15 residues. V lost 6 bases, J lost 0 bases, and 5 bases stayed unmatched. The DNA for the CDR3 is TGTGCCAGTAGCCCGGACAGGGGCATGAACACTGAAGCTTTCTTT. Its translation is CASSPDRGMNTEAFF.

This clone was seen once. This sequence joins TRBV5-1 and TRBJ2-7; 14 nucleotides align to TRBD2. Germline assignment: CDR1 SGHRS and CDR2 YFSETQ. Unmatched junction bases numbered 9, after V lost 0 bases and J lost 1 base. This CDR3 is 19 amino acids long. The CDR3 loop is CASSLAAETSGRGSYEQYF. As DNA, the CDR3 is TGCGCCAGCAGCTTGGCCGCGGAGACTAGCGGGAGGGGTTCCTACGAGCAGTACTTC.

This chain joins TRBV7-2 and TRBJ2-7; no definite D call. Germline CDR1 is SGHTA and CDR2 is FQGNSA. With 2 bases removed from V and 2 bases from J, the gap between germline ends came to 4 bases. CDR3 length: 12 amino acids. The CDR3 DNA sequence: TGTGCCAGCAGCTTACGGGCCTACGAGCAGTACTTC. Translation gives CASSLRAYEQYF.

In the case of this clone: The sample has other DNA sequences that encode this CDR3 too. The V call is TRBV27, the J call TRBJ2-5; 11 bases fit TRBD2. With V trimmed by 2 bases and J by 4 bases, 0 bases remained unmatched. Germline V gene data show CDR1 as MNHEY and CDR2 as SMNVEV (reference sequence). The CDR3 has 14 residues. The CDR3 DNA is TGTGCCAGCAGTTTAGGACTAGCGGGAGAGACCCAGTACTTC. Translation gives CASSLGLAGETQYF.

The V and J genes are TRBV2 and TRBJ2-1, with TRBD1 matching 8 bases. The CDR3 runs to 14 residues. CDR1 and CDR2 from the germline V gene are SNHLY and FYNNEI. With 7 bases clipped from V and 4 bases from J, the junction kept 6 bases outside the gene matches. CDR3: CASTAGQVYNEQFF. CDR3 coding DNA: TGTGCCAGCACTGCGGGACAGGTATACAATGAGCAGTTCTTC.

The V gene is TRBV19, the J gene TRBJ2-1, with D tentatively TRBD2 (5 bases). This CDR3 comprises 15 residues. V dropped 5 bases and J dropped 0 bases, with 11 bases sitting between them. Germline values: CDR1 LNHDA, CDR2 SQIVND (reference sequence). The CDR3: CASSASGSSYNEQFF. The CDR3 DNA is TGTGCCAGTAGTGCCAGCGGAAGCTCCTACAATGAGCAGTTCTTC.

J is TRBJ1-6 and V is TRBV27; 9 bases match TRBD1. Trimming cost V 2 bases and J 7 bases; bases outside gene matches: 12. Germline CDR1 is MNHEY and CDR2 is SMNVEV (reference sequence). This CDR3 spans 18 amino acids. Here the CDR3 reads CASSLRDRALGANSPLHF. The CDR3 DNA follows: TGTGCCAGCAGTTTACGGGACAGGGCGCTCGGGGCAAATTCACCCCTCCACTTT.

The rearrangement uses TRBV16 and TRBJ2-7; 9 positions agree with TRBD2. The CDR3 runs 14 residues. V lost 4 bases to trimming and J lost 2 bases; unmatched junction nucleotides: 3. Looked up from germline, CDR1 is KGHSY and CDR2 is FQNENV. The DNA for the CDR3 is TGTGCCAGCAGCCTGACTAGCGGAACCTACGAGCAGTACTTC. Its protein product is CASSLTSGTYEQYF.

The chain combines TRBV5-6 with TRBJ2-3; TRBD2 matches 9 bases. CDR1 and CDR2 from the germline V gene are SGHDT and YYEEEE. The V segment lost 2 bases and the J segment 4 bases; nucleotides outside the gene matches: 5. The CDR3 runs to 15 residues. CDR3 loop: CASSFPAGGPDTQYF. CDR3 coding DNA: TGTGCCAGCAGCTTTCCAGCGGGAGGCCCAGATACGCAGTATTTT.

This clone was found once. The V gene is TRBV11-2, the J gene TRBJ2-3; 8 positions agree with TRBD1. Germline V lookup: CDR1 SGHAT, CDR2 FQNNGV. The CDR3 spans 16 residues. V lost 1 base and J lost 2; bases outside the gene matches: 5. Here the CDR3 DNA reads TGTGCCAGCAGCTTAGTGGGGACAGGAGTCACAGATACGCAGTATTTT. Translating gives CASSLVGTGVTDTQYF.

V is TRBV7-2 and J is TRBJ1-4, with 7 bases fitting TRBD1. Trimming at V came to 6 bases and at J to 8 bases, leaving 12 bases not matched to a gene. The CDR3 extends over 15 amino acids. Germline V gene lookup returns CDR1 SGHTA and CDR2 FQGNSA. CDR3 sequence (DNA): TGTGCCAGCAGACTCAACAGGGGCGATGGCGAAAAACTGTTTTTT. This encodes CASRLNRGDGEKLFF.

The rearrangement links TRBV6-6 to TRBJ1-1; 7 bases fit TRBD1. CDR1 and CDR2 from the germline V gene are MNHNY and SVGAGI (reference sequence). The CDR3 sequence is 14 residues long. The V gene end was trimmed by 5 bases and the J gene end by 0 bases; junction bases not matched to a gene: 3. This CDR3 is CASSRDRVNTEAFF. Written as DNA, the CDR3 is TGTGCCAGCAGTCGGGACAGAGTGAACACTGAAGCTTTCTTT.

V gene TRBV7-8 combines with J gene TRBJ2-3, with unresolved D. The ends were cut back, 5 bases at V and 3 bases at J, with 15 bases in the middle. Germline lookup yields CDR1 SGHVS and CDR2 FQNEAQ. The CDR3 is 15 amino acids. As DNA, the CDR3 is TGTGCCAGCAGCCCCGCCTTAGCCGCGACAGATACGCAGTATTTT. This translates into CASSPALAATDTQYF.

V and J are TRBV5-1 and TRBJ2-3, with 11 bases that match TRBD1. There are 15 residues in the CDR3. Germline trimming cut 3 bases from V and 2 bases from J; bases unmatched to any gene: 2. Germline CDR1 reads SGHRS; CDR2 reads YFSETQ. DNA for the CDR3: TGCGCCAGCAGCTCGGACAGGGGGCCCACAGATACGCAGTATTTT. Its translation is CASSSDRGPTDTQYF. Full variable domain (remainder filled in from reference TRBV5-1 and TRBJ2-3): KAGVTQTPRYLIKTRGQQVTLSCSPISGHRSVSWYQQTPGQGLQFLFEYFSETQRNKGNFPGRFSGRQFSNSRSEMNVSTLELGDSALYLCASSSDRGPTDTQYFGPGTRLTVL.

This sequence joins TRBV29-1 and TRBJ2-5, with 12 bases matching TRBD2. Losses at the gene ends were 4 bases for V and 4 bases for J; bases not matched to a gene: 13. The CDR3 consists of 17 residues. From germline, CDR1 is SQVTM and CDR2 ANQGSEA. CDR3 region: CSVALGAGTSGLETQYF. The CDR3 DNA reads as TGCAGCGTTGCCCTAGGCGCCGGGACTAGCGGGTTAGAGACCCAGTACTTC. Using reference TRBV29-1 and TRBJ2-5 for the parts outside the CDR3, the full variable domain is SAVISQKPSRDICQRGTSLTIQCQVDSQVTMMFWYRQQPGQSLTLIATANQGSEATYESGFVIDKFPISRPNLTFSTLTVSNMSPEDSSIYLCSVALGAGTSGLETQYFGPGTRLLVL.

The gene calls are TRBV5-1 and TRBJ2-7; D may be TRBD1 (6 bases). The CDR3 is made up of 15 amino acids. The V gene lost 0 bases and the J gene lost 3 bases, with 13 bases spanning the gap. CDR1 is SGHRS, CDR2 YFSETQ, per germline. CDR3 region: CASSLAGGRYYEQYF. The CDR3 DNA follows: TGCGCCAGCAGCTTGGCTGGGGGCCGTTACTACGAGCAGTACTTC.

Notes on this clone: At one boundary the junction diverges from the germline segment, which might be a read error. The CDR3 DNA is TGTGCCAGCAGCCGGGAGGTGGTCCTCCTCGATTTAAACTCTGGCTACACCTTC. Its translation: CASSREVVLLDLNSGYTF. This sequence joins TRBV7-2 and TRBJ1-2; D gene uncertain. The germline V gene encodes CDR1 SGHTA and CDR2 FQGNSA. The CDR3 is made up of 18 amino acids.

The V and J genes are TRBV6-1 and TRBJ2-7; D perhaps matches TRBD1 (6 bases). In germline, CDR1 is MNHNS, CDR2 SASEGT. Trimming stripped 2 bases from V and 0 bases from J, with 11 bases between. The CDR3 totals 15 residues. The DNA of the CDR3 is TGTGCCAGCAGTGAATGGACAGCTTTCTCCTACGAGCAGTACTTC. As protein: CASSEWTAFSYEQYF.

The rearrangement joins TRBV5-4 to TRBJ2-2; a possible D gene is TRBD1 (6 bases). V gave up 2 bases and J gave up 15 bases, with 11 bases separating them. The length of the CDR3 is 11 residues. Germline CDR1 and CDR2: SGHNT and YYREEE (reference sequence). The CDR3, as DNA: TGTGCCAGCAGCTTCGAGGGGGAAGTGTTTTTT. Translating gives CASSFEGEVFF. Together with reference TRBV5-4 and TRBJ2-2, the CDR3 gives the full variable domain: ETGVTQSPTHLIKTRGQQVTLRCSSQSGHNTVSWYQQALGQGPQFIFQYYREEENGRGNFPPRFSGLQFPNYSSELNVNALELDDSALYLCASSFEGEVFFGEGSRLTVL.

The chain has TRBV27 and TRBJ2-1; 12 bases fit TRBD2. This CDR3 has 15 residues. Germline values: CDR1 MNHEY, CDR2 SMNVEV (reference sequence). V was pared by 5 bases and J by 7 bases, with 6 bases of the junction left unmatched. For the CDR3, the DNA is TGTGCCAGCAGTCCTGGACTAGCGGGGTGGAATGAGCAGTTCTTC. Translating gives CASSPGLAGWNEQFF.

This chain joins TRBV2 and TRBJ2-5; D unresolved. V lost 6 bases to trimming and J lost 5 bases, with 4 bases between them. Germline V gene data show CDR1 as SNHLY and CDR2 as FYNNEI. The CDR3 consists of 10 residues. CDR3 DNA: TGTGCCAGCAGGGAGGAGACCCAGTACTTC. Its translation is CASREETQYF.

This chain connects TRBV2 to TRBJ1-4; the D is unclear. Trimming shortened V by 5 bases and J by 7 bases, and 14 bases separated the two germline ends. Per the germline V gene, CDR1 is SNHLY and CDR2 is FYNNEI. The CDR3 loop spans 14 amino acids. CDR3 region: CASSSQARAEKLFF. For the CDR3, the DNA is TGTGCCAGCAGTTCCCAAGCGCGGGCTGAAAAACTGTTTTTT.

The V call is TRBV19, the J call TRBJ2-1; the D gene is possibly TRBD2 (5 bases). Germline-derived CDR1 and CDR2 are LNHDA and SQIVND (reference sequence). This CDR3 spans 15 amino acids. V was shortened by 5 bases and J by 7 bases, with 18 bases between the two germline ends. The CDR3: CASSSRSSKVNEQFF. The CDR3 DNA reads TGTGCCAGTAGTTCCCGATCTAGCAAGGTAAATGAGCAGTTCTTC.

V and J are TRBV5-1 and TRBJ2-5; 7 positions match TRBD2. Germline V gives CDR1 SGHRS, CDR2 YFSETQ. Trimming cost V 4 bases and J 5 bases; bases outside gene matches: 8. The CDR3 totals 14 residues. CDR3 loop: CASSTGGIGETQYF. CDR3 DNA: TGCGCCAGCAGCACCGGGGGGATCGGGGAGACCCAGTACTTC.

This rearrangement joins TRBV12-5 to TRBJ2-3, with 9 bases lining up with TRBD2. The CDR3 is made up of 16 amino acids. After removal of 1 base from V and 4 bases from J, the junction contained 6 bases not matched to a gene. In germline, CDR1 is LGHNT, CDR2 FRNRAP. The CDR3 DNA reads as TGTGCTAGTGGTTTGGGGGTAGCGGGGGTGTCAGATACGCAGTATTTT. Translation gives CASGLGVAGVSDTQYF.

The V call is TRBV14, the J call TRBJ2-2, with a possible D match to TRBD2 (5 bases). Germline V lookup: CDR1 SGHDN, CDR2 FVKESK. The CDR3 spans 16 residues. V lost 1 base and J lost 4, with 13 bases in between. The CDR3 is CASSQVGGSRTGELFF. The CDR3, as DNA: TGTGCCAGCAGCCAAGTCGGTGGGAGTCGCACCGGGGAGCTGTTTTTT.

The chain combines TRBV18 with TRBJ2-2, with no clear D. The CDR3 sequence is 15 residues long. Germline CDR1 is KGHSH and CDR2 is LQKENI. Trimming pared 2 bases from V and 2 bases from J, leaving 9 bases between. CDR3 nucleotide sequence: TGTGCCAGCTCACCAGAGCTTCTAAACACCGGGGAGCTGTTTTTT. It encodes CASSPELLNTGELFF.